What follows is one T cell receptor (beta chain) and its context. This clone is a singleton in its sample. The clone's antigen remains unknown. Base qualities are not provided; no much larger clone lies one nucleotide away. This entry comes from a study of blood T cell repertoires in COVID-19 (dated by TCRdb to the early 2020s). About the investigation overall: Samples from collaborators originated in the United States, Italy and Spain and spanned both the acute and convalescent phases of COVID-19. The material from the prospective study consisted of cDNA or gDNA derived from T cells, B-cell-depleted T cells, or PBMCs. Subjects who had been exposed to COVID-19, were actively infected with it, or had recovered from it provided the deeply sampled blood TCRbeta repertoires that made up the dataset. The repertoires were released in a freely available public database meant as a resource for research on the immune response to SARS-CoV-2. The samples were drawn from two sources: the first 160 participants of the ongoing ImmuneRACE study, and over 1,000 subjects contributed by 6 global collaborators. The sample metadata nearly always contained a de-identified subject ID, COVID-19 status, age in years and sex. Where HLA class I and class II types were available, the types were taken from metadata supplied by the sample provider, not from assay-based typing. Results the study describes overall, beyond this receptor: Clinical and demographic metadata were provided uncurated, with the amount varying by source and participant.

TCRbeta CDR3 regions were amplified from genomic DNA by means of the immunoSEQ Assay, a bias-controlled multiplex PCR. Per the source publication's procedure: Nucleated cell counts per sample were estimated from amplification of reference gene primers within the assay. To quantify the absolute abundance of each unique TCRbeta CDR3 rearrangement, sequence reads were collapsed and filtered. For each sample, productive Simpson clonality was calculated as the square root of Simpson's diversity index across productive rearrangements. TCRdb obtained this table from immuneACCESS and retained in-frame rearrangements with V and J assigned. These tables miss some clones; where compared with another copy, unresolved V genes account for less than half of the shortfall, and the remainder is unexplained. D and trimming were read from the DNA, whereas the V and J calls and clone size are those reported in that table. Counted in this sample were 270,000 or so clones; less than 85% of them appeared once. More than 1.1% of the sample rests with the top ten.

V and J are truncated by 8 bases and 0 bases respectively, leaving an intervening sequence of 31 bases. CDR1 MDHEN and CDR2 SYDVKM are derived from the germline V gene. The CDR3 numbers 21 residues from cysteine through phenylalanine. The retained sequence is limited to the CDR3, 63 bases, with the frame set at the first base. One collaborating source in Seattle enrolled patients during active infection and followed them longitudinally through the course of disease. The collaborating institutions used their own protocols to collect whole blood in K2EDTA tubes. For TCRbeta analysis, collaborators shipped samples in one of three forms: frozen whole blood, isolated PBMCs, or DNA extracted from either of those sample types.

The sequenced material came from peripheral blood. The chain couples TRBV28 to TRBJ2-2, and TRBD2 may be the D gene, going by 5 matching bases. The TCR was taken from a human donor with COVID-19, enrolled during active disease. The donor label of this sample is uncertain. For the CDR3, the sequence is CASGGTNKEDPNSSNTGELFF. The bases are TGTGCCAGCGGAGGTACCAATAAAGAGGACCCCAACTCCTCGAACACCGGGGAGCTGTTTTTT.